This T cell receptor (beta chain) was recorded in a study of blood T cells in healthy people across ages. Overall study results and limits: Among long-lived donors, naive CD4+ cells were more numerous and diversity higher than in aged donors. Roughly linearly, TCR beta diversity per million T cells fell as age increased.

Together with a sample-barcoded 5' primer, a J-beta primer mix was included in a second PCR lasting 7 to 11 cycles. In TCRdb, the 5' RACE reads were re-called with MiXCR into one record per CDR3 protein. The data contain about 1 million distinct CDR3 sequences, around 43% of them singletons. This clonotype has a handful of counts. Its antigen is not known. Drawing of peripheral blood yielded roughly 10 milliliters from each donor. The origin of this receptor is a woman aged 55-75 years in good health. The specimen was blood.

The CDR3 spells CASSPAGGSEQFF. For the CDR3, the DNA is TGTGCCAGCAGCCCAGCTGGGGGGTCCGAGCAGTTCTTC. The gene calls are TRBV9 and TRBJ2-1, with a possible D match to TRBD2 (6 bases). The germline CDR1 and CDR2 sequences are SGDLS and YYNGEE. V was clipped by 4 bases and J by 10 bases, with 15 bases between them. The CDR3 runs to 13 residues.